This is a list of T cell receptor beta chains from one sample in a study of low-dose radiotherapy and immunotherapy resistance in tumors. TCRdb processed the reads anew with MiXCR; each CDR3 protein has one entry. The sample consists of about 82,000 distinct CDR3 sequences, 18% of them appearing once. The sample was PBMCs, taken before treatment. These receptors originate from a male donor with prostate cancer. Both conserved end residues are part of each CDR3. Each record gives: CDR3 length, D gene, J gene, clone size, V gene, CDR3 protein, CDR3 DNA. D genes are given only for firm matches. Some rows have no size entry. The others give once, few or many, or a class for an expanded clone.

length: 16; D: .; J: TRBJ1-5; size: few; V: TRBV30; CDR3: CAWSVKNLGGNQPQHF; DNA: TGTGCCTGGAGTGTAAAGAACTTGGGAGGCAATCAGCCCCAGCATTTT
length: 15; D: .; J: TRBJ2-7; size: many; V: TRBV7-8; CDR3: CASSPYRASQYEQYF; DNA: TGTGCCAGCAGCCCTTACAGGGCCAGTCAATACGAGCAGTACTTC
length: 14; D: TRBD1; J: TRBJ1-2; size: many; V: TRBV20-1; CDR3: CSARRTGGASGYTF; DNA: TGCAGTGCTAGAAGGACAGGGGGCGCATCAGGCTACACCTTC
length: 13; D: TRBD2; J: TRBJ2-2; size: .; V: TRBV13; CDR3: CASSEEFSGELVF; DNA: TGTGCCAGCAGTGAGGAGTTTAGCGGGGAGCTGGTTTTT
length: 11; D: .; J: TRBJ2-3; size: many; V: TRBV30; CDR3: CAWSDRDTQYF; DNA: TGTGCCTGGAGTGACAGAGATACGCAGTATTTT
length: 17; D: TRBD1; J: TRBJ1-5; size: many; V: TRBV6-2/TRBV6-3; CDR3: CASSYAGTGGFTQPQHF; DNA: TGTGCCAGCAGTTACGCCGGAACAGGGGGGTTCACTCAGCCCCAGCATTTT
length: 15; D: .; J: TRBJ1-3; size: many; V: TRBV9; CDR3: CASSVALSSGNTIYF; DNA: TGTGCCAGCAGCGTTGCGCTCAGCTCTGGAAACACCATATATTTT
length: 15; D: .; J: TRBJ2-1; size: many; V: TRBV6-2/TRBV6-3; CDR3: CASSEFRVSYNEQFF; DNA: TGTGCCAGCAGTGAATTCCGGGTCTCCTACAATGAGCAGTTCTTC
length: 15; D: TRBD2; J: TRBJ2-4; size: .; V: TRBV6-6; CDR3: CASGPGGGPKNIQYF; DNA: TGTGCGAGCGGGCCAGGCGGGGGGCCCAAAAACATTCAGTACTTC
length: 14; D: TRBD1; J: TRBJ2-7; size: many; V: TRBV28; CDR3: CASSYGDRANEQYF; DNA: TGTGCCAGCAGTTACGGGGACAGGGCCAACGAGCAGTACTTC
length: 13; D: .; J: TRBJ2-5; size: many; V: TRBV9; CDR3: CASSVEPGETQYF; DNA: TGTGCCAGCAGCGTCGAACCAGGGGAGACCCAGTACTTC
length: 18; D: .; J: TRBJ2-3; size: many; V: TRBV4-1; CDR3: CASSQRRTGRASTDTQYF; DNA: TGCGCCAGCAGCCAACGTCGTACAGGGCGAGCTAGCACAGATACGCAGTATTTT
length: 14; D: TRBD1; J: TRBJ1-2; size: many; V: TRBV29-1; CDR3: CSVAVDRGLYGYTF; DNA: TGCAGCGTTGCGGTGGACAGGGGCTTGTATGGCTACACCTTC
length: 15; D: TRBD2; J: TRBJ2-1; size: .; V: TRBV29-1; CDR3: CSVESGTSPLNEQFF; DNA: TGCAGCGTTGAAAGTGGGACTAGCCCTCTCAATGAGCAGTTCTTC
length: 17; D: TRBD1; J: TRBJ2-2; size: many; V: TRBV14; CDR3: CASSQDLWTGSVGELFF; DNA: TGTGCCAGCAGCCAAGACTTGTGGACAGGGTCGGTCGGGGAGCTGTTTTTT
length: 15; D: .; J: TRBJ2-1; size: .; V: TRBV28; CDR3: CASSFAGEGGNEQFF; DNA: TGTGCCAGCAGTTTCGCGGGAGAAGGGGGCAATGAGCAGTTCTTC
length: 12; D: .; J: TRBJ1-2; size: many; V: TRBV4-3; CDR3: CASSQANGGYTF; DNA: TGCGCCAGCAGCCAAGCGAACGGTGGCTACACCTTC
length: 13; D: TRBD1; J: TRBJ1-5; size: many; V: TRBV12-3/TRBV12-4; CDR3: CASRQGSNQPQHF; DNA: TGTGCCAGCAGACAGGGGAGCAATCAGCCCCAGCATTTT
length: 15; D: .; J: TRBJ1-3; size: many; V: TRBV6-2/TRBV6-3; CDR3: CASSEQFRSGNTIYF; DNA: TGTGCCAGCAGTGAACAGTTTCGCTCTGGAAACACCATATATTTT
length: 15; D: .; J: TRBJ1-5; size: many; V: TRBV4-1; CDR3: CASSQAVWSNQPQHF; DNA: TGCGCCAGCAGCCAAGCAGTTTGGAGCAATCAGCCCCAGCATTTT
length: 13; D: .; J: TRBJ1-6; size: many; V: TRBV20-1; CDR3: CSASGKIPSPLHF; DNA: TGCAGTGCCTCAGGGAAAATACCTTCGCCCCTCCACTTT
length: 17; D: .; J: TRBJ2-6; size: .; V: TRBV5-8; CDR3: CASSFWTSSSGANVLTF; DNA: TGTGCCAGCAGCTTTTGGACGTCAAGCTCTGGGGCCAACGTCCTGACTTTC
length: 15; D: .; J: TRBJ2-5; size: many; V: TRBV5-1; CDR3: CASSSQLGRGETQYF; DNA: TGCGCCAGCAGCTCGCAACTAGGAAGGGGAGAGACCCAGTACTTC
length: 15; D: .; J: TRBJ2-2; size: few; V: TRBV27; CDR3: CASTLRDTNTGELFF; DNA: TGTGCCAGCACTCTCCGGGACACGAACACCGGGGAGCTGTTTTTT
length: 12; D: TRBD1; J: TRBJ1-2; size: many; V: TRBV29-1; CDR3: CSVRQGDYGYTF; DNA: TGCAGCGTACGACAGGGGGACTATGGCTACACCTTC
length: 15; D: .; J: TRBJ2-2; size: .; V: TRBV6-2/TRBV6-3; CDR3: CASSYSPTNTGELFF; DNA: TGTGCCAGCAGTTACTCACCAACAAACACCGGGGAGCTGTTTTTT
length: 15; D: TRBD2; J: TRBJ2-7; size: many; V: TRBV29-1; CDR3: CSVAGGIGTSREQYF; DNA: TGCAGCGTTGCGGGGGGTATTGGGACCTCGAGGGAGCAGTACTTC
length: 12; D: .; J: TRBJ1-4; size: many; V: TRBV7-2; CDR3: CASSFNREKLFF; DNA: TGTGCCAGCAGCTTCAACAGGGAAAAACTGTTTTTT
length: 16; D: .; J: TRBJ2-3; size: many; V: TRBV9; CDR3: CASSVSQDQFTDTQYF; DNA: TGTGCCAGCAGCGTATCCCAAGACCAGTTCACAGATACGCAGTATTTT
length: 13; D: .; J: TRBJ2-5; size: many; V: TRBV6-1; CDR3: CASGLGQQETQYF; DNA: TGTGCCAGCGGCCTGGGCCAGCAAGAGACCCAGTACTTC
length: 16; D: .; J: TRBJ1-4; size: .; V: TRBV9; CDR3: CASSVADRTTNEKLFF; DNA: TGTGCCAGCAGCGTGGCAGACAGGACAACTAATGAAAAACTGTTTTTT
length: 15; D: TRBD1; J: TRBJ2-1; size: many; V: TRBV6-6; CDR3: CASRPGQGAGNEQFF; DNA: TGTGCCAGCAGGCCGGGACAGGGGGCGGGCAATGAGCAGTTCTTC
length: 13; D: TRBD1; J: TRBJ1-2; size: many; V: TRBV7-6; CDR3: CASSQTGAYGYTF; DNA: TGTGCCAGCAGCCAGACAGGGGCATATGGCTACACCTTC
length: 18; D: .; J: TRBJ1-6; size: many; V: TRBV7-2; CDR3: CASSPRAGGSSYNSPLHF; DNA: TGTGCCAGCAGCCCGAGGGCTGGCGGGAGCTCCTATAATTCACCCCTCCACTTT
length: 10; D: .; J: TRBJ1-2; size: many; V: TRBV7-3; CDR3: CASSLEGYTF; DNA: TGTGCCAGCAGCTTAGAGGGCTACACCTTC
length: 15; D: .; J: TRBJ2-1; size: .; V: TRBV30; CDR3: CAHTEGGALGNEQFF; DNA: TGTGCCCACACGGAGGGGGGGGCGCTCGGCAATGAGCAGTTCTTC
length: 14; D: TRBD2; J: TRBJ2-7; size: many; V: TRBV3-1; CDR3: CASSLAGGPNEQYF; DNA: TGTGCCAGCAGTCTAGCGGGGGGGCCTAACGAGCAGTACTTC
length: 13; D: .; J: TRBJ2-1; size: many; V: TRBV10-2; CDR3: CASTGSRDNEQFF; DNA: TGCGCCAGCACGGGGAGCCGGGACAATGAGCAGTTCTTC
length: 13; D: .; J: TRBJ1-2; size: many; V: TRBV5-1; CDR3: CASSPNRERGYTF; DNA: TGCGCCAGCAGCCCGAACAGGGAGCGTGGCTACACCTTC
length: 15; D: .; J: TRBJ1-2; size: many; V: TRBV28; CDR3: CASSSPAGGGSGYTF; DNA: TGTGCCAGCAGTTCCCCGGCTGGTGGGGGATCGGGCTACACCTTC
length: 18; D: TRBD1; J: TRBJ1-2; size: many; V: TRBV7-9; CDR3: CASSRTGRTYDNNYGYTF; DNA: TGTGCCAGCAGCCGGACAGGGCGAACCTACGATAATAACTATGGCTACACCTTC
length: 14; D: .; J: TRBJ1-4; size: many; V: TRBV29-1; CDR3: CSVLPHSPGEKLFF; DNA: TGCAGCGTTTTACCCCATTCCCCTGGGGAAAAACTGTTTTTT
length: 14; D: TRBD2; J: TRBJ2-1; size: many; V: TRBV7-2; CDR3: CASSLRLAERGQFF; DNA: TGTGCCAGCAGCTTAAGACTAGCGGAGCGTGGGCAGTTCTTC
length: 14; D: .; J: TRBJ2-6; size: .; V: TRBV5-1; CDR3: CASRPIAGANVLTF; DNA: TGCGCCAGCCGGCCCATCGCTGGGGCCAACGTCCTGACTTTC
length: 15; D: TRBD1; J: TRBJ1-5; size: many; V: TRBV28; CDR3: CASRAGQGMYQPQHF; DNA: TGTGCCAGCAGGGCCGGACAGGGGATGTATCAGCCCCAGCATTTT
length: 15; D: .; J: TRBJ2-3; size: many; V: TRBV7-2; CDR3: CASSLGGTSTDTQYF; DNA: TGTGCCAGCAGCTTGGGCGGGACTAGCACAGATACGCAGTATTTT
length: 13; D: TRBD2; J: TRBJ2-1; size: many; V: TRBV5-1; CDR3: CASSFTAGGSVFF; DNA: TGCGCCAGCAGCTTTACAGCGGGAGGTAGCGTGTTCTTC